The entry below gives a single TCR beta chain sequence along with its context. This record comes from a study of blood T cell repertoires in COVID-19. Study summary: Whether acute or convalescent, the COVID-19 samples came from the United States, Italy and Spain. Sources were T cells, B-cell-depleted T cells, or PBMCs; the material itself was cDNA or gDNA.

Libraries were prepared by immunoSEQ multiplex PCR; TCRdb keeps only in-frame clonotypes and omits some of them. The data show about 150,000 clones, roughly 85% seen once. Trimming removed 4 bases at V and 7 bases at J, with 11 bases between. The length of the CDR3 is 13 residues. Germline V gives CDR1 LGHDT, CDR2 YNNKEL (reference sequence). This clonotype was obtained from a human donor in a cohort sampled during active COVID-19. Sequencing was done on a sample of peripheral blood. The V gene is TRBV3-1 (or the pseudogene TRBV3-2), the J gene TRBJ1-5; a possible D gene is TRBD1 (5 bases). As DNA, the CDR3 is TGTGCCAGCAGCCGGGGGGTGGGCCAGCCCCAGCATTTT. It codes for CASSRGVGQPQHF.